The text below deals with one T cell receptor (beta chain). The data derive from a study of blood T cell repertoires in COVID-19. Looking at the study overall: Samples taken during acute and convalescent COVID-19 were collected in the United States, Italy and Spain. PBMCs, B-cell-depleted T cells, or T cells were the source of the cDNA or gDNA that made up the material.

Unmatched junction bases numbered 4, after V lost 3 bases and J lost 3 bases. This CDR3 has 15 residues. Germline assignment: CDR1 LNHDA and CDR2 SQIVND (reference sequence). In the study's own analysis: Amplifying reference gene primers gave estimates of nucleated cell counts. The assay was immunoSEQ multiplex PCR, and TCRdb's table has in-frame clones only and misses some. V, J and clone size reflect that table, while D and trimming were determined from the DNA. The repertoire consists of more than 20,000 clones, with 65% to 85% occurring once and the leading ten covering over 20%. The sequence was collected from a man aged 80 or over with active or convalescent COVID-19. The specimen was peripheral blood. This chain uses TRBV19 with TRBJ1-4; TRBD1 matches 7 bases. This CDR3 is CASSIRGQPNEKLFF. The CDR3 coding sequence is TGTGCCAGTAGTATCAGGGGACAGCCTAATGAAAAACTGTTTTTT.